Listed here are 15 T cell receptor beta chains from one sample, sequenced in a study of T cell responses to AZD1222 COVID-19 vaccine (dated by TCRdb to the early 2020s). According to the study, the label for this sample's time point signals: baseline before first vaccination. Receptor libraries were prepared by the immunoSEQ multiplex PCR assay. Sourced from immuneACCESS, this table was stored by TCRdb with only in-frame sequences that have V and J called. A share of the clones is absent; for the studies checked, an unresolved V gene accounts for under half, and the remainder has no known explanation. The sample table holds 130,000 or so clones, of which just over 85% were seen once. 12% of the sample lies in the top ten. Sequenced material: peripheral blood, taken on day 0 of AZD1222 vaccination. Source of these receptors: an adult in good health.

The V gene is TRBV5-1, the J gene TRBJ2-5; TRBD2 aligns across 10 bases. Germline CDR1 SGHRS, CDR2 YFSETQ. The CDR3 contains 14 residues. V shed 4 bases, J shed 5 bases, and the junction held 5 bases outside the gene matches. CDR3 protein: CASSPGTSAETQYF. The DNA of the CDR3 is TGCGCCAGCAGCCCGGGGACTAGCGCGGAGACCCAGTACTTC.

The rearrangement joins TRBV18 to TRBJ2-5, with no clear D. Germline V gene sequence: CDR1 KGHSH, CDR2 LQKENI. CDR3 length equals 13 residues. The V end lost 1 base, the J end lost 0 bases, and 3 bases lay between the germline ends. The CDR3 nucleotides are TGTGCCAGCTCACCACAGTACCAAGAGACCCAGTACTTC. As protein: CASSPQYQETQYF.

J is TRBJ2-2 and V is TRBV2; D not certain. The CDR3 has 14 residues. Germline CDR1 is SNHLY and CDR2 is FYNNEI. Trimming left V 6 bases short and J 0 bases short, with 8 bases between. CDR3 region: CASSPKPNTGELFF. The CDR3 region has the DNA TGTGCCAGCAGCCCCAAACCGAACACCGGGGAGCTGTTTTTT.

This rearrangement joins TRBV28 to TRBJ1-1; D remains unclear. Germline V gene data show CDR1 as MDHEN and CDR2 as SYDVKM. This CDR3 comprises 11 residues. V was trimmed by 7 bases and J by 4 bases, leaving 7 bases between them. CDR3 sequence (DNA): TGTGCCAGCAAAGGAGGCACTGAAGCTTTCTTT. Protein product: CASKGGTEAFF.

The chain couples TRBV18 to TRBJ1-6; D perhaps matches TRBD1 (5 bases). Trimming took 3 bases from V and 0 from J, leaving 21 bases between them. The CDR3 covers 20 residues. The V gene's germline CDR1 is KGHSH and CDR2 LQKENI. CDR3 coding DNA: TGTGCCAGCTCACCCACTTCGGGACTCTATATGAGCTCCTATAATTCACCCCTCCACTTT. This codes for CASSPTSGLYMSSYNSPLHF.

The DNA of the CDR3 is TGTGCCAGTAGTGTCCCCCGGCGCTCCAACCGCAATCAGCCCCAGCATTTT. This gives the protein CASSVPRRSNRNQPQHF. The chain is built from TRBV19 and TRBJ1-5; D gene unclear. CDR3 length: 17 amino acids. CDR1 and CDR2 from the germline V gene are LNHDA and SQIVND (reference sequence). V was trimmed by 5 bases and J by 2 bases, leaving 19 bases between them.

This chain links TRBV5-1 with TRBJ2-2, with a tentative D call TRBD1 (6 bases). CDR3 length: 13 amino acids. V lost 4 bases to trimming and J lost 5 bases, with 9 bases between them. Germline V lookup: CDR1 SGHRS, CDR2 YFSETQ. As DNA, the CDR3 is TGCGCCAGCAGCCTAGGACAGACCGGGGAGCTGTTTTTT. Translation gives CASSLGQTGELFF.

V usage is TRBV4-1 and J usage is TRBJ2-6; D is uncertain. Looked up from germline, CDR1 is MGHRA and CDR2 is YSYEKL. The CDR3 is 15 residues long. Trimming took off 1 base at V and 2 bases at J, with 6 bases between the two ends. The CDR3 protein is CASSQVAPGANVLTF. For the CDR3, the DNA is TGCGCCAGCAGCCAAGTCGCACCTGGGGCCAACGTCCTGACTTTC.

In its sample, this clone was seen a few times. J is TRBJ2-1 and V is TRBV7-2, with TRBD2 identical over 12 bases. Trimming removed 5 bases from V and 4 bases from J; junction bases left unmatched: 3. Germline assignment: CDR1 SGHTA and CDR2 FQGNSA. CDR3 size: 15 residues. In DNA form, the CDR3 reads TGTGCCAGCAGCCCTAGCGGGGGGGATTACAATGAGCAGTTCTTC. Translation gives CASSPSGGDYNEQFF.

The gene calls are TRBV6-6 and TRBJ1-5; possibly TRBD1 for D (6 bases). V dropped 5 bases and J dropped 7 bases, with 24 bases sitting between them. Germline V lookup: CDR1 MNHNY, CDR2 SVGAGI (reference sequence). The CDR3 consists of 17 residues. CDR3 sequence (DNA): TGTGCCAGCAGTCCCCCAAGCACAGGGAGGTCGCGCCAGCCCCAGCATTTT. Translated: CASSPPSTGRSRQPQHF.

The sample holds a few counts of this clone. V gene TRBV21-1 combines with J gene TRBJ2-4; the D call TRBD1 from the table was never checked on the DNA. TRBV21-1 is described as a pseudogene. The CDR3 is 16 amino acids. As DNA, the CDR3 is TGTGCCAGCAGCAGGGTTCTCAGGGTTTCCAAAAACATTCAGTACTTC. Its protein product is CASSRVLRVSKNIQYF.

V usage is TRBV6-1 and J usage is TRBJ1-3; no reliable D call. Trimming removed 1 base at V and 4 bases at J, with 5 bases between. CDR1 MNHNS and CDR2 SASEGT come from the germline V gene. The CDR3 consists of 13 residues. CDR3 protein: CASSEGQGNTIYF. In DNA form, the CDR3 reads TGTGCCAGCAGTGAAGGTCAGGGAAACACCATATATTTT.

The chain has TRBV6-5 and TRBJ2-2, with D unresolved. This CDR3 region has 13 residues. Trimming pared 4 bases from V and 4 bases from J, leaving 7 bases between. Germline values: CDR1 MNHEY, CDR2 SVGAGI. The CDR3 region has the DNA TGTGCCAGCAGTTCAGTGGGCACCGGGGAGCTGTTTTTT. Translation: CASSSVGTGELFF.

CDR3 sequence (DNA): TGTGCCAGCATCCCCGGACAGGGGGCGGCAGATACGCAGTATTTT. Translated: CASIPGQGAADTQYF. The chain joins TRBV6-5 to TRBJ2-3, with 11 bases fitting TRBD1. CDR1 MNHEY and CDR2 SVGAGI come from the germline V gene. V was clipped by 7 bases and J by 4 bases; unmatched bases: 7. The CDR3 is 15 amino acids.

This clone was found a few times. This chain joins TRBV6-5 and TRBJ2-2; D ambiguous. Trimming took off 2 bases at V and 4 bases at J, with 5 bases between the two ends. Germline V gives CDR1 MNHEY, CDR2 SVGAGI. The CDR3 has 13 amino acids. In nucleotides, the CDR3 is TGTGCCAGCAGTTACCCGGGCACCGGGGAGCTGTTTTTT. Protein sequence: CASSYPGTGELFF.